This TCR beta chain came from a study of blood T cell repertoires in COVID-19. At the level of the study: The United States, Italy and Spain were the sources of the acute and convalescent COVID-19 samples. T cells, B-cell-depleted T cells, or PBMCs supplied cDNA or gDNA.

There are 14 residues in the CDR3. Per the germline V gene, CDR1 is MNHEY and CDR2 is SVGEGT. The trim removed 2 bases at V and 1 base at J, leaving 0 bases unmatched. Per the study methods: Reference gene primer amplification gave estimated nucleated cell counts. Produced via immunoSEQ multiplex PCR; TCRdb's table is partial and in-frame only. D and trimming were read from the DNA, whereas the V and J calls and clone size are those reported in that table. The sample lists some 230,000 clones, about four fifths occurring once. The sample comprised peripheral blood. V and J are TRBV6-2 or TRBV6-3 and TRBJ2-3; 7 bases fit TRBD2. The receptor comes from a woman between 55 and 75 years old with acute or convalescent COVID-19. The CDR3 DNA is TGTGCCAGCAGTTACGCGGGAGGCACAGATACGCAGTATTTT. Its protein is CASSYAGGTDTQYF.